This T cell receptor (beta chain) was sequenced during a study of T cells in Graves' hyperthyroidism and ophthalmopathy (dated by TCRdb to between 2018 and 2021). Regarding the complete study: Peripheral blood samples were taken at initial diagnosis, before any treatment was given. To identify TCR V-J signatures that set the groups apart, the researchers used a discovery cohort of 90 to 100 patients, made up of about 44 with Graves' ophthalmopathy and around 58 with stable Graves' hyperthyroidism. Whether ophthalmopathy could be predicted prospectively was tested in an independent validation cohort made up of under 20 hyperthyroidism patients plus 17 patients who later progressed to ophthalmopathy. The 95 to 100 discovery patients were divided at random into training and test sets in a 7:3 ratio. In addition, the study compared T-cell repertoires in thyroid tissue and in blood from a handful of Graves' hyperthyroidism patients. After blood sampling, hyperthyroidism patients were treated with methimazole at a starting dose of 30 mg daily, and ophthalmopathy patients were treated with high-dose intravenous methylprednisolone. According to the paper, TCR Vbeta CDR3 sequencing was carried out on 120 to 150 peripheral blood samples, which came from 40 to 45 ophthalmopathy, 75 to 80 hyperthyroidism and roughly 17 progressor patients. Overall study outcomes, separate from this receptor: During validation, the model predicted progression to ophthalmopathy a median of around six months ahead of onset, with around 65% sensitivity and 72% to 80% specificity. Most expanded thyroid clonotypes (frequency above 0.001) were also found in blood, which suggests that blood repertoires may mirror thyroid immune responses. A 13 V-J signature model separated ophthalmopathy from stable hyperthyroidism, with just over 85% sensitivity and approximately 81% specificity in cross-validation and 80%/75% in testing. Sample size was not statistically predetermined, and investigators were not blinded to group allocation.

Graves' hyperthyroidism was defined as stable when no progression to ophthalmopathy occurred over 18 months of follow-up. Hyperthyroidism patients were aged 18 to 65 years and newly diagnosed, with disease duration of less than 2 months. Patients with uncontrolled infections, other autoimmune diseases, pregnancy or lactation were excluded. Diagnoses were established on the basis of clinical symptoms, serum thyroxine and TRAb, thyroid ultrasound, and orbital computed tomography. PBMCs were isolated from 10 ml of fresh peripheral blood by Ficoll-Paque density gradient centrifugation. Trizol reagent was used to extract total RNA, and RNA quality was then checked on an Agilent 2100 Bioanalyzer. With regard to this clonotype: Its target antigen remains unknown. No qualities accompany the bases; no much larger clone lies one base away.

V and J are truncated by 0 bases and 2 bases respectively, leaving an intervening sequence of 11 bases. Inclusive of the bounding cysteine and phenylalanine, the CDR3 is 15 residues long. Just CDR3 DNA is preserved here, 45 bases in frame from base 1. Per the germline V gene, SGHNT is the CDR1 and YENEEA is the CDR2. TCR beta CDR3 regions were amplified from RNA transcripts. The TCR CDR3 was subjected to a first round of RT-PCR using the HTBI primer set and the Qiagen OneStep RT-PCR kit. Libraries were constructed in a second round of multiplex PCR, after which size selection and purification were performed. The libraries were sequenced on an Illumina HiSeq2000 using paired-end 100 bp reads. In the authors' own workflow: Raw data were processed with SOAPnuke, discarding reads with adapters, uncalled bases, mean Phred below 15, or no exact constant-primer or identifier match. COPE v1.2.5 was used to merge high-quality paired reads, and clonotypes were defined as unique nucleotide sequences. MiTCR v1.1 was used to align the clonotypes against IMGT TRBV, TRBD and TRBJ reference segments. The analysis included only V-J combinations with a frequency above 0.0001, which together covered over 98% of the repertoires. A TCS score was defined as the ratio of F50 (clonal expansion) to E x V (chaos), with BLOSUM62-based TCRdist applied between CDR3 peptides within each V-J. Welch's t-statistics and random forest reduced around 510 V-J features to around 14, which were used in a naive Bayes classifier (R e1071). The similarity between thyroid and blood repertoires was quantified using the Morisita-Horn index. TCRdb took the public reads, trimmed them with fastp at Q25, ran MiXCR for clone calling and kept in-frame beta chains. Identical CDR3 protein sequences are pooled into one entry, listed with their most common genes and DNA. The V and J calls here are based on TCRdb, not the publication. The sample table holds 600,000 to 800,000 distinct CDR3 sequences, of which around 40% were seen once. The top ten clonotypes cover 30% to 40% of the sample.

Sequenced sample: blood. The rearrangement combines TRBV11-3 with TRBJ2-7, and perhaps TRBD1 as D gene, on 5 matching bases. The source of this sequence is a woman between 40 and 50 years old with Graves' hyperthyroidism. The CDR3 sequence is CASSLDPQVTYEQYF. The base sequence is TGTGCCAGCAGCTTAGATCCACAGGTTACCTACGAGCAGTACTTC.